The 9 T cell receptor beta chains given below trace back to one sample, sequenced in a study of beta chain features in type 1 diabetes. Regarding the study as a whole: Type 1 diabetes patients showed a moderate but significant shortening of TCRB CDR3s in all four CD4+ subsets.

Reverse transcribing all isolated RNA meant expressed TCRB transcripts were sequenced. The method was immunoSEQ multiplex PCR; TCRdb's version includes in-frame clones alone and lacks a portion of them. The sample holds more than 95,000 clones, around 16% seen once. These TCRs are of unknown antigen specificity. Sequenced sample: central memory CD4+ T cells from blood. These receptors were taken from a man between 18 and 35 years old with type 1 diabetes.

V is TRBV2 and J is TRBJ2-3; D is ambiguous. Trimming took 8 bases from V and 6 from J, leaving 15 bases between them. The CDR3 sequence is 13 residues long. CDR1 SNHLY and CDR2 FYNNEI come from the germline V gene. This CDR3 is CASGFYRADTQYF. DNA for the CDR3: TGTGCCAGCGGTTTCTACCGTGCGGATACGCAGTATTTT.

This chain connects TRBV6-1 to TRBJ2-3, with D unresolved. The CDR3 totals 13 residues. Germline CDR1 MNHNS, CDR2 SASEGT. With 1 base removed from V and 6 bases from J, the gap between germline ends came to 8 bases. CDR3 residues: CASSEGAFDTQYF. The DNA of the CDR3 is TGTGCCAGCAGTGAAGGAGCCTTTGATACGCAGTATTTT.

For the CDR3, the DNA is TGTGCCAGCAGCTTCGGACGGAGCAATCAGCCCCAGCATTTT. Protein sequence: CASSFGRSNQPQHF. The chain has TRBV5-6 and TRBJ1-5; no clear D. This CDR3 comprises 14 residues. Germline CDR1 is SGHDT and CDR2 is YYEEEE. V lost 2 bases and J lost 1, with 7 bases in between.

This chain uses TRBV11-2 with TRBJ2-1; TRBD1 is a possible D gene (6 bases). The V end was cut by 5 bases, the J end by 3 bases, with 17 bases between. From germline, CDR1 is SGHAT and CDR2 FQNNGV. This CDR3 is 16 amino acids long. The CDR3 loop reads CASSADLGTNYNEQFF. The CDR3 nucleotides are TGTGCCAGCAGCGCGGACCTCGGGACAAACTACAATGAGCAGTTCTTC.

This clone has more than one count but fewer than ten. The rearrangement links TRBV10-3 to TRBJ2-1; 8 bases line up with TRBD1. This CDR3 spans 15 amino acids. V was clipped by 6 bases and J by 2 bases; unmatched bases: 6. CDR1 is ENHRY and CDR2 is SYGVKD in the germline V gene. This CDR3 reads CAISPTGVAYNEQFF. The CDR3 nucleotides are TGTGCCATCAGCCCGACAGGGGTTGCCTACAATGAGCAGTTCTTC.

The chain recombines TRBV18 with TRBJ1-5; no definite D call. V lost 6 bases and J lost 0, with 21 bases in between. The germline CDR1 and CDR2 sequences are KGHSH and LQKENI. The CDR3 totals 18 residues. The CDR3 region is CASSHWVSEINSNQPQHF. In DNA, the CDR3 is TGTGCCAGCTCCCATTGGGTCAGCGAGATTAATAGCAATCAGCCCCAGCATTTT.

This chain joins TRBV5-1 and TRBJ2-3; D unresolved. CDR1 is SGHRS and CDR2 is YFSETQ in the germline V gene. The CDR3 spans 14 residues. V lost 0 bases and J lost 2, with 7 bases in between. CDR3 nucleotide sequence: TGCGCCAGCAGCTTGGGAGTGTCCACAGATACGCAGTATTTT. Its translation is CASSLGVSTDTQYF.

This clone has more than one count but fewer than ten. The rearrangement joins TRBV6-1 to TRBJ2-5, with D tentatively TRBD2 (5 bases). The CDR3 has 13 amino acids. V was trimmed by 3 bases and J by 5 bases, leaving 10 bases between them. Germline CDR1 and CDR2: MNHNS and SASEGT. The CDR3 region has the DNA TGTGCCAGCAGTGACAGGAGGCGCGAGACCCAGTACTTC. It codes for CASSDRRRETQYF.

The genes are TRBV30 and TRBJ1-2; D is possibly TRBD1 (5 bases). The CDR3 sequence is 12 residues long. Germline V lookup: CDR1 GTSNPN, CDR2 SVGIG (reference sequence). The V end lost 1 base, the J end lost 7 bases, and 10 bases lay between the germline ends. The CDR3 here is CAWSGQRFGYTF. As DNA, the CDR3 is TGTGCCTGGAGTGGACAGCGTTTTGGCTACACCTTC.